This TCR beta chain was sequenced during a study of T cells in Graves' hyperthyroidism and ophthalmopathy. RNA transcripts yielded amplified TCR beta CDR3 regions. HTBI primers were the set used in a first-round RT-PCR of the TCR CDR3. MiXCR was run by TCRdb on the multiplex PCR reads, yielding one entry per CDR3 protein. The data hold hundreds of thousands of distinct CDR3 sequences, with more than 12% observed a single time. More than 8.5 ml of fresh peripheral blood supplied the PBMCs. This clonotype has a handful of counts. What it recognizes is unknown. Study results and limitations: In the blood, most expanded thyroid clonotypes above 0.001 appeared as well. Separation of ophthalmopathy from stable hyperthyroidism was achieved by a 13 V-J model.

The receptor comes from a woman in her 50s with Graves' ophthalmopathy. Sequenced input: blood.

CDR3 bases: TGTGCCAGCAGTTACTCGGGAAGCGGGAGAGAGACCCAGTACTTC. Amino acid sequence: CASSYSGSGRETQYF. The J gene is TRBJ2-5, the V gene TRBV6-5, with 8 bases aligning to TRBD2. Germline assignment: CDR1 MNHEY and CDR2 SVGAGI. The CDR3 loop spans 15 amino acids. V was pared by 0 bases and J by 4 bases, with 4 bases of the junction left unmatched.